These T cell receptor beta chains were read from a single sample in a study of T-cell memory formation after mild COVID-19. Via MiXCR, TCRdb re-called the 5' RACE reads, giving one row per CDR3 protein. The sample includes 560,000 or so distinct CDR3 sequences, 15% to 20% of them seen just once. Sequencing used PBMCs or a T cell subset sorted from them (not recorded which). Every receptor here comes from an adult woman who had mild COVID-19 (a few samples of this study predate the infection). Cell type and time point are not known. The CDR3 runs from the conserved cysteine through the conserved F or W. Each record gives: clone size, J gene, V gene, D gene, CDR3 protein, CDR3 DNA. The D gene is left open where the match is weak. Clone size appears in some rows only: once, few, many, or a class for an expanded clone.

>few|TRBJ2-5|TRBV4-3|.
CASSQDAQSETQYF
TGCGCCAGCAGCCAAGATGCCCAGTCAGAGACCCAGTACTTC
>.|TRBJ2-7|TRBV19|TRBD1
CASSIVGTGQYEQYF
TGTGCCAGTAGTATAGTCGGGACAGGGCAATACGAGCAGTACTTC
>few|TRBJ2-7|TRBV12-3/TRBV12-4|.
CASSLGHGNVNEQYF
TGTGCCAGCAGTTTGGGTCACGGGAATGTTAACGAGCAGTACTTC
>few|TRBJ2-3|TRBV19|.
CARGWRSTDTQYF
TGTGCCAGGGGCTGGCGGAGCACAGATACGCAGTATTTT
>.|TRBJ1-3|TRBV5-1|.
CASSLSGDGNTIYF
TGCGCCAGCAGCTTGTCCGGGGATGGAAACACCATATATTTT
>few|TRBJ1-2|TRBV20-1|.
CSARVPGPDSGGYTF
TGCAGTGCTAGAGTCCCGGGACCGGACAGTGGTGGCTACACCTTC
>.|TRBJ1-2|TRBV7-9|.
CASSFPAGAEGYTF
TGTGCCAGCAGCTTCCCCGCCGGGGCGGAGGGCTACACCTTC
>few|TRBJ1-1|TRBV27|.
CASSSGVIAEAFF
TGTGCCAGCAGTAGCGGGGTGATCGCTGAAGCTTTCTTT
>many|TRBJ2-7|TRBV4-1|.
CASSQEGWEYEQYF
TGCGCCAGCAGCCAAGAGGGCTGGGAATACGAGCAGTACTTC
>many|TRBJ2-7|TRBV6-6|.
CASISETYEQYF
TGTGCCAGCATCTCGGAGACCTACGAGCAGTACTTC
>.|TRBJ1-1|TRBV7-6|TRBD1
CASSLTGKVRGEAFF
TGTGCCAGCAGCTTGACAGGGAAGGTAAGGGGTGAAGCTTTCTTT
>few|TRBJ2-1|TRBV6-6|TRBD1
CASRAGGSYNEQFF
TGTGCCAGTAGAGCAGGGGGCAGCTACAATGAGCAGTTCTTC
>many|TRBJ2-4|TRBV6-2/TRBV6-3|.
CASSFPGNIQYF
TGTGCCAGCAGTTTCCCGGGGAACATTCAGTACTTC
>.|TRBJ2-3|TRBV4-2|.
CASSQDFFLGQGGTSDTQYF
TGTGCCAGCAGCCAAGATTTCTTTCTCGGTCAGGGCGGTACCTCAGATACGCAGTATTTT
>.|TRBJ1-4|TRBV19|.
CASSIAGKLFF
TGTGCCAGTAGTATAGCGGGAAAACTGTTTTTT
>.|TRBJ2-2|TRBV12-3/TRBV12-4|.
CASTLGGNTGELFF
TGTGCCAGCACCCTAGGGGGGAACACCGGGGAGCTGTTTTTT
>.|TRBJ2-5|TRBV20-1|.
CSASWRGWGTQYF
TGCAGTGCTAGTTGGAGGGGCTGGGGGACCCAGTACTTC
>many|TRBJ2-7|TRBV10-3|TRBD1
CAISKGTGASEQYF
TGTGCCATCAGTAAGGGGACAGGGGCGTCCGAGCAGTACTTC
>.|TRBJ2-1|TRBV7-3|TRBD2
CASSSSGGAHEQFF
TGTGCCAGCAGCTCTAGCGGGGGGGCCCATGAGCAGTTCTTC
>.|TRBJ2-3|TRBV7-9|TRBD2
CASSSIAGGPDTQYF
TGTGCCAGCAGCTCCATAGCGGGAGGGCCTGATACGCAGTATTTT
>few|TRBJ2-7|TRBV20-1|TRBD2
CSASHAGGPSLYF
TGCAGTGCTAGTCATGCGGGAGGGCCGTCTCTGTACTTC
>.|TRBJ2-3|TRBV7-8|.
CASSFEETSDTQYF
TGTGCCAGCAGCTTTGAGGAGACCTCGGATACGCAGTATTTT
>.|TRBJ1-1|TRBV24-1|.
CATNNGGMNTEAFF
TGTGCCACCAACAACGGGGGGATGAACACTGAAGCTTTCTTT
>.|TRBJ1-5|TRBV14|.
CASSPSGRRQPQHF
TGTGCCAGCAGCCCCTCAGGGCGTCGTCAGCCCCAGCATTTT
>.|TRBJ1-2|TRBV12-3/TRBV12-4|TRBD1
CASSLPGGDYGYTF
TGTGCCAGCAGTTTACCAGGGGGTGACTATGGCTACACCTTC
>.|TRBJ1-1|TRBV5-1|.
CASSLYSGTGTEAFF
TGCGCCAGCAGCTTGTACTCAGGGACGGGGACTGAAGCTTTCTTT
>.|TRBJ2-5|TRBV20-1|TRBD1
CSALPQGRPGTQYF
TGCAGTGCTCTTCCACAGGGGCGTCCGGGGACCCAGTACTTC
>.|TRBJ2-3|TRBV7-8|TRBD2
CASSSLGLAGARADTQYF
TGTGCCAGCAGCTCCCTGGGACTAGCGGGGGCGAGGGCAGATACGCAGTATTTT
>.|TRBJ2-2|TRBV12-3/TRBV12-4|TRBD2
CASSRRTSPETGELFF
TGTGCCAGCAGCCGCCGGACTAGCCCCGAGACCGGGGAGCTGTTTTTT
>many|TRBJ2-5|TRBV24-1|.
CATVHKTQYF
TGTGCCACCGTCCACAAGACCCAGTACTTC
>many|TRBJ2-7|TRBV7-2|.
CASSNAYEQYF
TGTGCCAGCAGCAACGCCTACGAGCAGTACTTC
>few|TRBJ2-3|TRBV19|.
CASRMGRRTDTQYF
TGTGCCAGTAGGATGGGACGGCGCACAGATACGCAGTATTTT
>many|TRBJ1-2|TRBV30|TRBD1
CAWKPRQGGDGYGYTF
TGTGCCTGGAAACCCCGACAGGGAGGGGATGGCTATGGCTACACCTTC
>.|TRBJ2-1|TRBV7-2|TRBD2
CASSLAFRTSTWGEQFF
TGTGCCAGCAGCTTAGCTTTCCGGACTAGCACCTGGGGTGAGCAGTTCTTC
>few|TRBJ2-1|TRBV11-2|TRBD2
CASSPSGSSPYNEQFF
TGTGCCAGCAGCCCTAGCGGGAGTTCCCCCTACAATGAGCAGTTCTTC
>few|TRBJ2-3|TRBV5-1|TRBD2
CASSGTSGGGDTQYF
TGCGCCAGCAGCGGAACTAGCGGGGGAGGAGATACGCAGTATTTT
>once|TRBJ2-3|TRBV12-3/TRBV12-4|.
CASSHTSFATDTQYF
TGTGCCAGCAGCCACACTAGCTTTGCCACAGATACGCAGTATTTT
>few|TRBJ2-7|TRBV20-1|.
CSARVDAYEQYF
TGCAGTGCTAGAGTAGATGCCTACGAGCAGTACTTC
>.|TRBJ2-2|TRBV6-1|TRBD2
CASSEKTSGATNTGELFF
TGTGCCAGCAGTGAAAAGACTAGCGGAGCTACGAACACCGGGGAGCTGTTTTTT